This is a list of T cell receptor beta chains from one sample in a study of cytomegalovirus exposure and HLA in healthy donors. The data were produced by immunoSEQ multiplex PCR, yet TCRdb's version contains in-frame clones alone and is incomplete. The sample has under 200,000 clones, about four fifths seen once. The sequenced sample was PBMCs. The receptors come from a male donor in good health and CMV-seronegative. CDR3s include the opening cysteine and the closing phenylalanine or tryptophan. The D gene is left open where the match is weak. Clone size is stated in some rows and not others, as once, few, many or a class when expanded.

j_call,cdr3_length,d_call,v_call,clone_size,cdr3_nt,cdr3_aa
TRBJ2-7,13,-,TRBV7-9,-,TGTGCCAGCAGCTTAGGTTTTACGGAGGAGCAGTACTTC,CASSLGFTEEQYF
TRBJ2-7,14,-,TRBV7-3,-,TGTGCCAGCAGCCCCCACGCGGGAACCTACGAGCAGTACTTC,CASSPHAGTYEQYF
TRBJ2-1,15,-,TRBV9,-,TGTGCCAGCAGCGTACAAGAACAAACCTACAATGAGCAGTTCTTC,CASSVQEQTYNEQFF
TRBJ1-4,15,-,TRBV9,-,TGTGCCAGCAGCTCCGGTCTGCGGGGGAATGAAAAACTGTTTTTT,CASSSGLRGNEKLFF
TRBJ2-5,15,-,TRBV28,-,TGTGCCAGCAGTTTAGGTGGGGTTGGAGGGGAGACCCAGTACTTC,CASSLGGVGGETQYF
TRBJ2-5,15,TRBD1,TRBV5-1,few,TGCGCCAGCAGCTTGGTTAGGACAGGGAAAGAGACCCAGTACTTC,CASSLVRTGKETQYF
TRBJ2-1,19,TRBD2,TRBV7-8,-,TGTGCCAGCAGCTTACTGGGGGGTAGCGGGAGGGACGTTACAGATGAGCAGTTCTTC,CASSLLGGSGRDVTDEQFF
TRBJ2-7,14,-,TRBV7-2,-,TGTGCCAGCAGCTTTCAGGGCGAATCCTACGAGCAGTACTTC,CASSFQGESYEQYF
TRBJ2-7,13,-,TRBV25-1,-,TGTGCCAGCAGTCTTTCAGGGTCGGGTGAGCAGTACTTC,CASSLSGSGEQYF
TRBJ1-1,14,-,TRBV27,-,TGTGCCAGCAGTTTATCGTGGAGCCACACTGAAGCTTTCTTT,CASSLSWSHTEAFF
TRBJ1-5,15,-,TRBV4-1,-,TGCGCCAGCAGCCAAGATGCGCTTGCCGATCAGCCCCAGCATTTT,CASSQDALADQPQHF
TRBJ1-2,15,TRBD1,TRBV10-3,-,TGTGCCATCAGTGAAACAGGGGGATCGAACTATGGCTACACCTTC,CAISETGGSNYGYTF
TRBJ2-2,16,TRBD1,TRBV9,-,TGTGCCAGCAGCGTAGGTCAGGGGGTCGTCACCGGGGAGCTGTTTTTT,CASSVGQGVVTGELFF
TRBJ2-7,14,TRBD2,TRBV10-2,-,TGCGCCAGCAGTGGATCGGGGGGACCCTACGAGCAGTACTTC,CASSGSGGPYEQYF
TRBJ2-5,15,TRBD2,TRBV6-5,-,TGTGCCAGCAAGAGGGGACTAGCGGGAGACGGGACCCAGTACTTC,CASKRGLAGDGTQYF
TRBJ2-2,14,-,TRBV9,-,TGTGCCAGCAGCGTAGTTCTCGGGGCCGGGGAGCTGTTTTTT,CASSVVLGAGELFF
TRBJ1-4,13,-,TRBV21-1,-,TGTGCCAGCAGCGGTACAGGGCAGGAAAAACTGTTTTTT,CASSGTGQEKLFF
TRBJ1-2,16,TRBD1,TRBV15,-,TGTGCCACCAGCAGAGATAAGGACAGGGTCAGTGGTGGCTACACCTTC,CATSRDKDRVSGGYTF
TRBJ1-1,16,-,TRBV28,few,TGTGCCAGCAGATTCCCACAGGGATCGGCGAACACTGAAGCTTTCTTT,CASRFPQGSANTEAFF
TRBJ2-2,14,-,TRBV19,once,TGTGCCAGTAGGCCATTGGGGACTACCGGGGAGCTGTTTTTT,CASRPLGTTGELFF
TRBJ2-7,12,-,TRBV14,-,TGTGCCAGCAGCCGGACAACCTACGAGCAGTACTTC,CASSRTTYEQYF
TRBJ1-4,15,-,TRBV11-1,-,TGTGCCAGCAGCTTATCCTCTGCAACTAATGAAAAACTGTTTTTT,CASSLSSATNEKLFF
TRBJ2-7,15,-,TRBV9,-,TGTGCCAGCAGCGTAACCGGGACCGGAGGGGCCGAGCAGTACTTC,CASSVTGTGGAEQYF
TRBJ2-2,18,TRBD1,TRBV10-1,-,TGCGCCAGCAGTGTTTCGGCAGGGGGCCTGCATTCAGCCGGGGAGCTGTTTTTT,CASSVSAGGLHSAGELFF
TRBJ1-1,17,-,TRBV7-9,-,TGTTCCAGCAGCCGACCGGGACTCCTGATCATGAACACTGAAGCTTTCTTT,CSSSRPGLLIMNTEAFF
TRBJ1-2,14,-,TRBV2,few,TGTGCCAGCAGCCTTAAAGGGCAGGGGCATGGCTACACCTTC,CASSLKGQGHGYTF
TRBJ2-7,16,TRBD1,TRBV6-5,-,TGTGCCAGCAGTTACTCGAGGACAGGGGACTCCTACGAGCAGTACTTC,CASSYSRTGDSYEQYF
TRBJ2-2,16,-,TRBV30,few,TGTGCCTGGAGTGTAAGTTTGACTTCGAACACCGGGGAGCTGTTTTTT,CAWSVSLTSNTGELFF
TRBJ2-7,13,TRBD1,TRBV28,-,TGTGCCAGCACGGGACAGGGACTCTACGAGCAGTACTTC,CASTGQGLYEQYF
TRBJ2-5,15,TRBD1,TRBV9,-,TGTGCCAGCAGCCCCCGGACAGGTAGGGAGGAGACCCAGTACTTC,CASSPRTGREETQYF
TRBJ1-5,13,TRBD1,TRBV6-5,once,TGCGCCAGCAGTGACAGGGAGAATCAGCCCCAGCATTTT,CASSDRENQPQHF
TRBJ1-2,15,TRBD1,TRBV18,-,TGTGCCAGCTCACCGGGAGGACAGGGAGTGGATGGCTACACCTTC,CASSPGGQGVDGYTF
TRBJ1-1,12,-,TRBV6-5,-,TGTGCCAGCAGTTACGGGGCTGGAGAAGCTTTCTTT,CASSYGAGEAFF
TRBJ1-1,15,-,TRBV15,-,TGTGCCACCAGCAGAAATCCCAGGGTAGGGTCTGAAGCTTTCTTT,CATSRNPRVGSEAFF
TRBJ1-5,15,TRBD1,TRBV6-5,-,TGTGCCAGCAGGGAAACAGGGGGCTCAAGGCAGCCCCAGCATTTT,CASRETGGSRQPQHF
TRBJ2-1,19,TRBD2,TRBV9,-,TGTGCCAGCAGCCCACGAACGAGCAATAGCGGGAGGAAATACAATGAGCAGTTCTTC,CASSPRTSNSGRKYNEQFF
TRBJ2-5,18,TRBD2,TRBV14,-,TGTGCCAGCAGCCAAGATTGGACTAGCGGGGACCGAGCAGAGACCCAGTACTTC,CASSQDWTSGDRAETQYF
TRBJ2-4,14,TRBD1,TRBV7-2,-,TGCGCCAGCAGCTTCGGACAGGGGGGAGACATTCAGTACTTC,CASSFGQGGDIQYF
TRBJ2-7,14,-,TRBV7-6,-,TGTGCCAGCAGTACGGGGGGCGCACAGGACGAGCAGTACTTC,CASSTGGAQDEQYF
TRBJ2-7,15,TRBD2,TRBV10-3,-,TGTGCCATCCGGAACGGGGGGGGCTACTCCTACGAGCAGTACTTC,CAIRNGGGYSYEQYF
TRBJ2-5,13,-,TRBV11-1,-,TGTGCCAGCAGCTGGACGGGGGACGGAGCCCAGTACTTC,CASSWTGDGAQYF
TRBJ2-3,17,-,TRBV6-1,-,TGTGCCAGCAGTGAAGGCCCGGCAGGGGCGACCTTAGATACGCAGTATTTT,CASSEGPAGATLDTQYF
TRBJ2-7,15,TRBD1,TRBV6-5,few,TGTGCCAGCAGTTACTATTCGGGACAGAACTACGAGCAGTACTTC,CASSYYSGQNYEQYF
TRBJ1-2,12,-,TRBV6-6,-,TGTGCCAACATAACCTGGGAGGCTGGCTACACCTTC,CANITWEAGYTF
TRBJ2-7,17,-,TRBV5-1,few,TGCGCCAGCAGCTTGGATCTCGTTGGGACTGGGACCTACGAGCAGTACTTC,CASSLDLVGTGTYEQYF
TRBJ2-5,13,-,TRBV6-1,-,TGTGCCAGCACCAAGACAAGCCAAGAGACCCAGTACTTC,CASTKTSQETQYF
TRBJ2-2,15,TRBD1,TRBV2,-,TGTGCCAGCAGTGTTGGGACAGTAAACACCGGGGAGCTGTTTTTT,CASSVGTVNTGELFF
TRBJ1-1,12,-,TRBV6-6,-,TGTGCCAGTGGGAGCCGGCGAACTGAAGCTTTCTTT,CASGSRRTEAFF
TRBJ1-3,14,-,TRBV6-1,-,TGTGCCATCAAGGGGTACAGGTCTGGAAACACCATATATTTT,CAIKGYRSGNTIYF
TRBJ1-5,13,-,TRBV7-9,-,TGTGCCAGCCAGCAAGGGGGCAATCAGCCCCAGCATTTT,CASQQGGNQPQHF
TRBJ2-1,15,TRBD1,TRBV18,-,TGTGCCAGCTCACCAAGAACAGGGGCCGCGGGTGAGCAGTTCTTC,CASSPRTGAAGEQFF
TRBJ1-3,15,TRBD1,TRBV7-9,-,TGTGCCAGCAGCTTACAGGGGGCGGTTGGAAACACCATATATTTT,CASSLQGAVGNTIYF
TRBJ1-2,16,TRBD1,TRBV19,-,TGTGCCAGTAGTATACAGGGGGCAGTAGGAAGCTATGGCTACACCTTC,CASSIQGAVGSYGYTF
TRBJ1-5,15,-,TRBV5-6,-,TGTGCCAGCAGTTTGGGAGGGTATAGCAATCAGCCCCAGCATTTT,CASSLGGYSNQPQHF
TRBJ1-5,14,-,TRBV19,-,TGTGCCAGTAGTATTTTGTCCTTTAATCAGCCCCAGCATTTT,CASSILSFNQPQHF
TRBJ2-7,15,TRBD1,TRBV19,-,TGTGCCAGTAGTACAGGGACAGGGAAACCCTACGAGCAGTACTTC,CASSTGTGKPYEQYF
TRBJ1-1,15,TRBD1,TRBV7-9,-,TGTGCCAGCAGCGAACCGGGACAGGCCAACACTGAAGCTTTCTTT,CASSEPGQANTEAFF
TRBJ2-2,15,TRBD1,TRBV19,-,TGTGCCACAGAACAGGGGGCGCGACGCACCGGGGAGCTGTTTTTT,CATEQGARRTGELFF
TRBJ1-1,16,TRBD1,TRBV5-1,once,TGCGCCAGCAGCTTCCAGGGGGCTGCTATAAACACTGAAGCTTTCTTT,CASSFQGAAINTEAFF